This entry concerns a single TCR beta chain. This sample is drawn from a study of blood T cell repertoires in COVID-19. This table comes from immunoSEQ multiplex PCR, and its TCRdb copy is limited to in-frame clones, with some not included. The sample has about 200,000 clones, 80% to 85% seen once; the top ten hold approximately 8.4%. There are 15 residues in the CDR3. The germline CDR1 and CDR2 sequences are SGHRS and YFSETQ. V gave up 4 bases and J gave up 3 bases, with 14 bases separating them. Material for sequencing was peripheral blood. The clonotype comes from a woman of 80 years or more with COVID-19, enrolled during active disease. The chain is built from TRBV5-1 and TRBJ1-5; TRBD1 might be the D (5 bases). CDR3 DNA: TGCGCCAGCAGCCTAGGGACTGCCCCCAATCAGCCCCAGCATTTT. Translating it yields CASSLGTAPNQPQHF.